One TCR beta chain is described in this entry. The antigen is undetermined. This entry belongs to a study of blood T cells in healthy people across ages. Whole-study findings and limits: Using unsorted PBMCs precluded a conclusive naive versus antigen-experienced comparison.

The length of the CDR3 is 14 residues. The germline V gene has CDR1 SGDLS and CDR2 YYNGEE. Trimming cost V 1 base and J 9 bases, with 14 bases left between them. A second PCR of roughly 6 to 12 cycles used a sample-barcoded 5' primer and a J-beta primer mix. One entry per CDR3 protein, called by TCRdb with MiXCR from the 5' RACE reads. The sample carries hundreds of thousands of distinct CDR3 sequences, roughly 50% recorded once. This sequence was found in a woman aged 55-69 years in good health. The sequenced sample consisted of blood. This chain connects TRBV9 to TRBJ2-1; D is perhaps TRBD2 (6 bases). The CDR3 region is CASSVLRDGGEQFF. The CDR3, as DNA: TGTGCCAGCAGCGTACTCCGTGACGGGGGTGAGCAGTTCTTC. Together with reference TRBV9 and TRBJ2-1, the CDR3 gives the full variable domain: DSGVTQTPKHLITATGQRVTLRCSPRSGDLSVYWYQQSLDQGLQFLIQYYNGEERAKGNILERFSAQQFPDLHSELNLSSLELGDSALYFCASSVLRDGGEQFFGPGTRLTVL.